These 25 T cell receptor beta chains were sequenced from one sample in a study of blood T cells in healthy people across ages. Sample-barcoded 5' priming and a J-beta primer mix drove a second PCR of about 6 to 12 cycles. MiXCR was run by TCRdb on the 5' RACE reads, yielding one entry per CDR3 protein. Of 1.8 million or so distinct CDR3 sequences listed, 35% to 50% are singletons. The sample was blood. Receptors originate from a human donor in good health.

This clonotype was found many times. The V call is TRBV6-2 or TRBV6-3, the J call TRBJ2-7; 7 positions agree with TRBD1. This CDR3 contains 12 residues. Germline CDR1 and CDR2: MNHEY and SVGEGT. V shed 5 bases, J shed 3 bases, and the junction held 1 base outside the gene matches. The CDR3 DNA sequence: TGTGCCAGCAGTAGACAGGGCTACGAGCAGTACTTC. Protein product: CASSRQGYEQYF.

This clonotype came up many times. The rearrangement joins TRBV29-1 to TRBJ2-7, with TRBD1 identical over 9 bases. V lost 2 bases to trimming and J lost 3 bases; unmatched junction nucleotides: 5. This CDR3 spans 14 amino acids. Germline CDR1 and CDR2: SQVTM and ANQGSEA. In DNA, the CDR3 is TGCAGCGTTGAACAGACAGGGGGGAGCTACGAGCAGTACTTC. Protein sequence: CSVEQTGGSYEQYF.

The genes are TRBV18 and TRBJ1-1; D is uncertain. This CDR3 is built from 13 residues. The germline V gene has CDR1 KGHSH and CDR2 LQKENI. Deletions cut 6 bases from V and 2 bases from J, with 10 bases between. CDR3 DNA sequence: TGTGCCAGCTCGGACGACCATAACACTGAAGCTTTCTTT. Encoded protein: CASSDDHNTEAFF. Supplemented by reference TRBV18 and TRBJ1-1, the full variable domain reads NAGVMQNPRHLVRRRGQEARLRCSPMKGHSHVYWYRQLPEEGLKFMVYLQKENIIDESGMPKERFSAEFPKEGPSILRIQQVVRGDSAAYFCASSDDHNTEAFFGQGTRLTVV.

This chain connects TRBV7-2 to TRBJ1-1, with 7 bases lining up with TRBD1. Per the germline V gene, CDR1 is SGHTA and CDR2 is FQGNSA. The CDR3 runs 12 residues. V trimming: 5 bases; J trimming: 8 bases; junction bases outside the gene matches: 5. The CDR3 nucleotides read TGTGCCAGCAGCCGAACGGACAGGGAAGCTTTCTTT. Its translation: CASSRTDREAFF.

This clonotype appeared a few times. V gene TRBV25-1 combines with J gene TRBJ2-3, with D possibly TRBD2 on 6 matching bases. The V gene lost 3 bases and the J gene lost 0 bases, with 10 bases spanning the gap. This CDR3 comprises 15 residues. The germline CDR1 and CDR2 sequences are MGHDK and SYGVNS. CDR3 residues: CASSDLAESTDTQYF. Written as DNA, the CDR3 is TGTGCCAGCAGTGATTTAGCGGAGAGCACAGATACGCAGTATTTT.

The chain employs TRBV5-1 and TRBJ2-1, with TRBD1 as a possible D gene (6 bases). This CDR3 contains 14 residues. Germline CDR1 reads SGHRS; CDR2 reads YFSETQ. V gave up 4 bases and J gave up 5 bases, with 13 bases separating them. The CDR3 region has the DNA TGCGCCAGCAGCGGAGGACAGAGACACAATGAGCAGTTCTTC. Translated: CASSGGQRHNEQFF. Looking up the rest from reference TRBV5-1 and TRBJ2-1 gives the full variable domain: KAGVTQTPRYLIKTRGQQVTLSCSPISGHRSVSWYQQTPGQGLQFLFEYFSETQRNKGNFPGRFSGRQFSNSRSEMNVSTLELGDSALYLCASSGGQRHNEQFFGPGTRLTVL.

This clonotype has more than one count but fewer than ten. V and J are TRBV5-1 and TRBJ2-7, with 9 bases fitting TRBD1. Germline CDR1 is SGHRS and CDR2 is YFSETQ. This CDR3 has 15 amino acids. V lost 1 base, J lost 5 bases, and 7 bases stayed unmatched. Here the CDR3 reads CASSLLRDRDDEQYF. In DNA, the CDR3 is TGCGCCAGCAGCTTGCTCAGGGACAGGGACGACGAGCAGTACTTC.

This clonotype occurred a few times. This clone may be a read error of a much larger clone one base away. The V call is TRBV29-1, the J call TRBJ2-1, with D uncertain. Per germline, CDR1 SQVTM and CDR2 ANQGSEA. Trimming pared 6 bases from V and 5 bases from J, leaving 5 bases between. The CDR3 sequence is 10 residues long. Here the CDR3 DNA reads TGCAGCGTAGTCAACAATGAGCAGTTCTTC. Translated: CSVVNNEQFF.

CDR3 sequence reads: CASSPAGGRHNEQFF. The DNA for the CDR3 is TGTGCCAGCAGCCCCGCAGGAGGGAGGCACAATGAGCAGTTCTTC. The rearrangement uses TRBV7-3 and TRBJ2-1, with D possibly TRBD2 on 6 matching bases. Germline lookup yields CDR1 SGHTA and CDR2 FQGTGA. V lost 5 bases, J lost 5 bases, and 16 bases lay in between. This CDR3 is 15 amino acids long.

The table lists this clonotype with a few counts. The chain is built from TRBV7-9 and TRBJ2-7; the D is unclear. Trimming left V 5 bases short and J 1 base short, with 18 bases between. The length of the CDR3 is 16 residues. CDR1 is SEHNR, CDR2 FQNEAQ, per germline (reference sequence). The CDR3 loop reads CASSRWGSQVSYEQYF. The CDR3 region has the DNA TGTGCCAGCAGCCGGTGGGGATCCCAGGTTTCCTACGAGCAGTACTTC.

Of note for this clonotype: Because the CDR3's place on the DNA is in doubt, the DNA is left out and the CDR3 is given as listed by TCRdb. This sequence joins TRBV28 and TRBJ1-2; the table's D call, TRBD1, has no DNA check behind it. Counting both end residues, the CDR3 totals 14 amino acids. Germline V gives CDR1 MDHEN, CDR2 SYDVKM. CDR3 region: CASSSSTQGYGYTF.

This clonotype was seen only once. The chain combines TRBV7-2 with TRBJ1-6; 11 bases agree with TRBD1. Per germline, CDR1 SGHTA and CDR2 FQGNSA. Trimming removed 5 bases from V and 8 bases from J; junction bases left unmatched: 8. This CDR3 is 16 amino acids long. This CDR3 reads CASSDWTGGADSPLHF. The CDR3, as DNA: TGTGCCAGCAGCGATTGGACAGGGGGCGCGGATTCACCCCTCCACTTT.

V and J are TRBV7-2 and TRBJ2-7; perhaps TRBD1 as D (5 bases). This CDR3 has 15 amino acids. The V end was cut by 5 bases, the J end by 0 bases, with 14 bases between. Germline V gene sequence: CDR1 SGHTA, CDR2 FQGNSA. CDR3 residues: CASSIIGVYSYEQYF. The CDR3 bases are TGTGCCAGCAGCATTATAGGGGTTTACTCCTACGAGCAGTACTTC. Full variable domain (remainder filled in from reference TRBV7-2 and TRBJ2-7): GAGVSQSPSNKVTEKGKDVELRCDPISGHTALYWYRQSLGQGLEFLIYFQGNSAPDKSGLPSDRFSAERTGGSVSTLTIQRTQQEDSAVYLCASSIIGVYSYEQYFGPGTRLTVT.

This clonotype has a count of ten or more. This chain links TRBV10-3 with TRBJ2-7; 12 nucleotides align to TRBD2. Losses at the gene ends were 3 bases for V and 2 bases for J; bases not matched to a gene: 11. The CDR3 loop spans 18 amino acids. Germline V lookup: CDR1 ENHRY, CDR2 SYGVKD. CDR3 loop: CAISDGLAGSKIPYEQYF. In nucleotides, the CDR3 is TGTGCCATCAGTGACGGACTAGCGGGGTCGAAAATACCCTACGAGCAGTACTTC.

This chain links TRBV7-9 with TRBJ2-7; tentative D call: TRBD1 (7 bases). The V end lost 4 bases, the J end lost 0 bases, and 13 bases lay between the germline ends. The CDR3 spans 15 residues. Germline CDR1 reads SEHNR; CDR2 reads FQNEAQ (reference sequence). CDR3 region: CASSYRQGLSYEQYF. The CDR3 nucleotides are TGTGCCAGCAGCTACCGACAGGGACTCTCCTACGAGCAGTACTTC. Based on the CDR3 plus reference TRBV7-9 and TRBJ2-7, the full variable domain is DTGVSQNPRHKITKRGQNVTFRCDPISEHNRLYWYRQTLGQGPEFLTYFQNEAQLEKSRLLSDRFSAERPKGSFSTLEIQRTEQGDSAMYLCASSYRQGLSYEQYFGPGTRLTVT.

CDR3 amino acids: CASSQTTGWSRGYTF. Written as DNA, the CDR3 is TGTGCCAGCAGCCAGACGACAGGATGGTCTCGCGGCTACACCTTC. V gene TRBV3-1 combines with J gene TRBJ1-2, with D maybe TRBD1 (6 bases). Germline V gives CDR1 LGHDT, CDR2 YNNKEL (reference sequence). V was cut by 3 bases and J by 8 bases, with 19 bases left in between. The CDR3 is 15 amino acids. The complete variable domain, with remaining parts taken from reference TRBV3-1 and TRBJ1-2, reads DTAVSQTPKYLVTQMGNDKSIKCEQNLGHDTMYWYKQDSKKFLKIMFSYNNKELIINETVPNRFSPKSPDKAHLNLHINSLELGDSAVYFCASSQTTGWSRGYTFGSGTRLTVV.

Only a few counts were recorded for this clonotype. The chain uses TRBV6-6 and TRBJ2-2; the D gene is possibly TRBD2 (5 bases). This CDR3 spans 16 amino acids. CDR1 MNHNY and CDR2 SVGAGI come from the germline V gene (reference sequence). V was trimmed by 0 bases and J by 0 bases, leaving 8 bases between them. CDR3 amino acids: CASSYSGSANTGELFF. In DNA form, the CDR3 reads TGTGCCAGCAGTTACTCTGGGAGCGCGAACACCGGGGAGCTGTTTTTT.

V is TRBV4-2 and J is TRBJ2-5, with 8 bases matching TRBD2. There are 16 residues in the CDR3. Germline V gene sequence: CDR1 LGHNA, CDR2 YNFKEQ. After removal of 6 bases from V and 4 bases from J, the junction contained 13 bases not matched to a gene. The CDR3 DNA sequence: TGTGCCAGCAGTACAAGATTACGGGGACTAGGAGAGACCCAGTACTTC. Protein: CASSTRLRGLGETQYF.

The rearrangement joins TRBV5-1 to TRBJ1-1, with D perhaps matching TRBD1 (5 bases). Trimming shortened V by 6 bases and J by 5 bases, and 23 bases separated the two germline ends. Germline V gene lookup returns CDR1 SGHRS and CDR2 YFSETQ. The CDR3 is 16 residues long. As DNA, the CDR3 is TGCGCCAGCAAGGCTGGGCACGGAGGGGCGAGGACTGAAGCTTTCTTT. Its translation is CASKAGHGGARTEAFF. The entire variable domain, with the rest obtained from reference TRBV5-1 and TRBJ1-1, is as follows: KAGVTQTPRYLIKTRGQQVTLSCSPISGHRSVSWYQQTPGQGLQFLFEYFSETQRNKGNFPGRFSGRQFSNSRSEMNVSTLELGDSALYLCASKAGHGGARTEAFFGQGTRLTVV.

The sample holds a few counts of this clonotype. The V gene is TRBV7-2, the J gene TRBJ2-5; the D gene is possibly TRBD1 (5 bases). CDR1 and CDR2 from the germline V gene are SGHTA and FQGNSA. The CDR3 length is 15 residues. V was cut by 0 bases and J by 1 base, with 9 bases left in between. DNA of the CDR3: TGTGCCAGCAGCTTAGCGGGGCGTATCCAAGAGACCCAGTACTTC. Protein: CASSLAGRIQETQYF.

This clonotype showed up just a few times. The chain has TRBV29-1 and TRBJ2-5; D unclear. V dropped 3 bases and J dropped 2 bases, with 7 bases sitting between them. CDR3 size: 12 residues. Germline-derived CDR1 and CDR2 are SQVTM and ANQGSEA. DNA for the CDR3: TGCAGCGTTGAGACAATTCAAGAGACCCAGTACTTC. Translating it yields CSVETIQETQYF.

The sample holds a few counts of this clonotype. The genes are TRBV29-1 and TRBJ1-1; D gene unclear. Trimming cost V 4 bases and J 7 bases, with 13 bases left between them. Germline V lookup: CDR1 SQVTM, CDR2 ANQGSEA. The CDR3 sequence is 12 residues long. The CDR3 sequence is CSVGPKGVEAFF. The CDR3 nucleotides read TGCAGCGTTGGGCCAAAGGGAGTTGAAGCTTTCTTT.

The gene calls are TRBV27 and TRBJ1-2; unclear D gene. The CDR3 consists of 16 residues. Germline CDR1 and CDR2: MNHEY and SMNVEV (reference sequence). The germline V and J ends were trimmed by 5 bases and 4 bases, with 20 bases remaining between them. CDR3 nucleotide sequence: TGTGCCAGCAGTATGTCATCTGCTAGAAACCTCTATGGCTACACCTTC. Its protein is CASSMSSARNLYGYTF.

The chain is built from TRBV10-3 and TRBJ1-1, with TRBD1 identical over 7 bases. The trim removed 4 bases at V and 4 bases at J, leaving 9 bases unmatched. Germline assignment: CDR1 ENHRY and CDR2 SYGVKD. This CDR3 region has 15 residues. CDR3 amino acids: CAISGSKTGFTEAFF. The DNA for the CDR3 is TGTGCCATCAGTGGTTCTAAGACAGGGTTCACTGAAGCTTTCTTT.

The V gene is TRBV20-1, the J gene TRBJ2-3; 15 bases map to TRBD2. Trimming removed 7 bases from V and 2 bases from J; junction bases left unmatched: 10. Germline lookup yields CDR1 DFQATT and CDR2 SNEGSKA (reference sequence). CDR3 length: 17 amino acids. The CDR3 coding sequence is TGCAGTGTCTCACCGGGACTAGCGGGGGGTTTCACAGATACGCAGTATTTT. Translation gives CSVSPGLAGGFTDTQYF.